The clone carrying this T cell receptor (beta chain) was seen more than once but under ten times. TCRdb analysed the reads with MiXCR anew, one entry per CDR3 protein. The sample records about 310,000 distinct CDR3 sequences, about 9.2% being singletons. This sample is part of a study of T cell repertoires in cytomegalovirus infection. The CDR3 covers 15 residues. The trim removed 6 bases at V and 8 bases at J, leaving 15 bases unmatched. Germline V CDR1 and CDR2: DFQATT, SNEGSKA (reference sequence). The rearrangement uses TRBV20-1 and TRBJ2-3, with 9 bases matching TRBD2. The sequence derives from a human donor in good health (CMV status not recorded). Some clones in this sample may be carry-over from other donors' samples. The sample comprised PBMCs. Here the CDR3 DNA reads TGCAGTGCCTTAGAGGAAAGCGGGGGGCATGGTACGCAGTATTTT. It codes for CSALEESGGHGTQYF.